The 21 T cell receptor beta chains listed next were all sequenced from one sample in a study of T cell clonality in common variable immunodeficiency. Method: immunoSEQ multiplex PCR; TCRdb's copy keeps in-frame clones and lacks some. The profile covers 25,000 or so clones, none occurring a single time. Antigens for these TCRs are unknown. General observations from the study: Fewer deletions and N-nucleotide insertions were reportedly seen in common variable immunodeficiency TCR beta sequences.

Sequenced input: peripheral blood mononuclear cells. The source of these receptors is a human donor with common variable immunodeficiency.

This clone came up a few times. With the read ending 3 residues before the CDR3 end, the germline J gene is used to fill in that end. The chain employs TRBV20-1 and TRBJ2-1, with 10 bases identical to TRBD2. V lost 3 bases to trimming and J lost 2 bases; unmatched junction nucleotides: 10. The CDR3 sequence is 17 residues long. Looked up from germline, CDR1 is DFQATT and CDR2 is SNEGSKA (reference sequence). The CDR3 bases that were read are TGCAGTGCTAGGTCATGGACTAGCGGACACCCCTACAATGAG. This gives the protein CSARSWTSGHPYNE. The complete CDR3 sequence is CSARSWTSGHPYNEQFF.

This clone has at least ten counts. From the germline J gene comes the end of the CDR3, since the read stops 3 residues before it. The chain carries TRBV6-1 and TRBJ2-1; D is ambiguous. The CDR3 spans 15 residues. Germline CDR1 MNHNS, CDR2 SASEGT. V shed 1 base and J shed 4 bases, with 11 bases lying between them. The CDR3 loop is CASSEGPAEYNEQFF. CDR3 DNA, as far as it was read: TGTGCCAGCAGTGAAGGCCCGGCGGAGTACAATGAG.

In its sample, this clone was seen a few times. From the germline J gene comes the end of the CDR3, since the read stops 3 residues before it. J is TRBJ2-3 and V is TRBV6-1, with 8 bases aligning to TRBD1. The CDR3 is 16 amino acids. Germline V gene lookup returns CDR1 MNHNS and CDR2 SASEGT. The junction had 3 bases not matched to a gene; V was cut back by 0 bases and J by 1 base. The CDR3 DNA, read in part, is TGTGCCAGCAGTGAAGCGCCGGGACAGGGCACAGATACG. It encodes CASSEAPGQGTDT. The CDR3 in its entirety is CASSEAPGQGTDTQYF.

Notes on this clone: The read finishes 3 residues shy of the CDR3 end, and the germline J gene is used to complete it. This chain connects TRBV30 to TRBJ1-2; D call uncertain. Trimming took off 2 bases at V and 4 bases at J, with 14 bases between the two ends. Germline values: CDR1 GTSNPN, CDR2 SVGIG (reference sequence). The CDR3 totals 14 residues. The chain's CDR3 is CAWSLIRPSYGYTF. The sequenced part of the CDR3 DNA is TGTGCCTGGAGTCTCATAAGGCCGTCCTATGGC. The variable domain in full, completed from reference TRBV30 and TRBJ1-2, reads SQTIHQWPATLVQPVGSPLSLECTVEGTSNPNLYWYRQAAGRGLQLLFYSVGIGQISSEVPQNLSASRPQDRQFILSSKKLLLSDSGFYLCAWSLIRPSYGYTFGSGTRLTVV.

This clone turned up a few times. Coverage ceases 3 residues before the CDR3 finishes, and the germline J gene fills in the end. This sequence joins TRBV19 and TRBJ1-5; 7 positions match TRBD1. In germline, CDR1 is LNHDA, CDR2 SQIVND (reference sequence). V lost 4 bases to trimming and J lost 1 base; unmatched junction nucleotides: 7. The CDR3 consists of 16 residues. The covered CDR3 bases are TGTGCCAGTAGTAGCAGGGGGATCGGGAGCAATCAGCCC. This translates into CASSSRGIGSNQP. The CDR3 in full is CASSSRGIGSNQPQHF.

This clone appeared a few times. From the germline J gene comes the end of the CDR3, since the read stops 3 residues before it. The J gene is TRBJ2-1, the V gene TRBV7-2, with D maybe TRBD1 (6 bases). This CDR3 region has 13 residues. Germline V gene sequence: CDR1 SGHTA, CDR2 FQGNSA. V lost 5 bases, J lost 6 bases, and 11 bases lay in between. CDR3 amino acids: CASSLLGGNEQFF. Partial CDR3 DNA: TGTGCCAGCAGCCTTCTAGGGGGCAATGAG. The full variable domain, rest sourced from reference TRBV7-2 and TRBJ2-1, is GAGVSQSPSNKVTEKGKDVELRCDPISGHTALYWYRQSLGQGLEFLIYFQGNSAPDKSGLPSDRFSAERTGGSVSTLTIQRTQQEDSAVYLCASSLLGGNEQFFGPGTRLTVL.

There are a few counts of this clone. Read sequence stops 3 residues before the CDR3 end, and the germline J gene provides the missing end. This chain joins TRBV6-2 or TRBV6-3 and TRBJ2-3; no firm D call. The CDR3 has 14 amino acids. Per germline, CDR1 MNHEY and CDR2 SVGEGT. Trimming pared 5 bases from V and 2 bases from J, leaving 11 bases between. The CDR3 loop is CASSGQPSTDTQYF. CDR3 bases read: TGTGCCAGCAGTGGCCAACCTTCCACAGATACG.

Many counts were recorded for this clone. The CDR3 extends 3 residues past the end of the read, so its final part is completed from the germline J gene. The rearrangement joins TRBV20-1 to TRBJ2-7; D may be TRBD2 (7 bases). This CDR3 region has 13 residues. CDR1 is DFQATT and CDR2 is SNEGSKA in the germline V gene (reference sequence). V was shortened by 6 bases and J by 3 bases, with 15 bases between the two germline ends. CDR3 residues: CSAGGLVSYEQYF. The sequenced part of the CDR3 DNA is TGCAGTGCCGGGGGGCTAGTCAGCTACGAG.

At least ten counts were recorded for this clone. The read comes to an end 3 residues before the CDR3 does, leaving the germline J gene to fill in the end. V gene TRBV5-1 combines with J gene TRBJ2-2, with D possibly TRBD1 on 5 matching bases. Deletions cut 2 bases from V and 3 bases from J, with 8 bases between. Germline assignment: CDR1 SGHRS and CDR2 YFSETQ. The CDR3 consists of 14 residues. CDR3 DNA (partial): TGCGCCAGCAGCTTAGGGGCATACACCGGGGAG. This gives the protein CASSLGAYTGE. The CDR3, in full, reads CASSLGAYTGELFF. Together with reference TRBV5-1 and TRBJ2-2, the CDR3 gives the full variable domain: KAGVTQTPRYLIKTRGQQVTLSCSPISGHRSVSWYQQTPGQGLQFLFEYFSETQRNKGNFPGRFSGRQFSNSRSEMNVSTLELGDSALYLCASSLGAYTGELFFGEGSRLTVL.

This clone came up a few times. Read coverage stops 3 residues before the CDR3 terminus; the germline J gene supplies the remainder. This chain connects TRBV18 to TRBJ1-3; 8 bases are a match to TRBD1. Germline CDR1 and CDR2: KGHSH and LQKENI. The CDR3 sequence is 12 residues long. This CDR3 is CASRAGQGAIYF. CDR3 bases read: TGTGCCAGCCGCGCCGGACAGGGCGCC.

Worth noting for this clone: The read terminates 3 residues ahead of where the CDR3 ends, so the germline J gene completes it. This rearrangement joins TRBV5-1 to TRBJ1-3, with 11 bases matching TRBD1. The CDR3 spans 15 residues. Unmatched junction bases numbered 3, after V lost 3 bases and J lost 4 bases. CDR1 SGHRS and CDR2 YFSETQ come from the germline V gene. The CDR3: CASSWTGGGGNTIYF. The CDR3 DNA, read in part, is TGCGCCAGCAGCTGGACAGGGGGCGGAGGAAACACC.

As for this clone: From the germline J gene comes the end of the CDR3, since the read stops 3 residues before it. This chain joins TRBV5-1 and TRBJ2-2; a possible D gene is TRBD1 (5 bases). There are 15 residues in the CDR3. Per germline, CDR1 SGHRS and CDR2 YFSETQ. Trimming shortened V by 7 bases and J by 2 bases, and 15 bases separated the two germline ends. The CDR3 here is CASGQGLSNTGELFF. CDR3 DNA, as far as it was read: TGCGCCAGCGGCCAGGGTTTGTCCAACACCGGGGAG.

The sample holds a few counts of this clone. Read data end 3 residues before the CDR3 end; the end is taken from the germline J gene. This chain connects TRBV30 to TRBJ1-2; perhaps TRBD1 as D (5 bases). With 3 bases removed from V and 7 bases from J, the gap between germline ends came to 15 bases. Germline CDR1 reads GTSNPN; CDR2 reads SVGIG (reference sequence). This CDR3 spans 13 amino acids. The CDR3 loop is CAWSRDGGLGYTF. The CDR3 bases that were read are TGTGCCTGGAGCCGGGACGGGGGACTTGGC.

Comments on this clone: The read stops 3 residues short of the end of the CDR3; the missing end is completed from the germline J gene. The chain carries TRBV7-2 and TRBJ1-4; D remains ambiguous. Trimming took off 2 bases at V and 9 bases at J, with 10 bases between the two ends. From germline, CDR1 is SGHTA and CDR2 FQGNSA. The CDR3 runs 13 residues. The chain's CDR3 is CASSLSSRQKLFF. Partial CDR3 DNA: TGTGCCAGCAGCTTAAGTAGCAGACAAAAA.

Note on this clone: Sequencing ends 3 residues short of the CDR3 end; the germline J gene provides the rest. The gene calls are TRBV5-1 and TRBJ2-7; no clear D. CDR1 and CDR2 (germline): SGHRS, YFSETQ. Trimming pared 4 bases from V and 2 bases from J, leaving 13 bases between. The CDR3 sequence is 14 residues long. CDR3: CASSNEQPPYEQYF. The CDR3 bases that were read are TGCGCCAGCAGCAATGAACAGCCTCCCTACGAG.

There are many counts of this clone. The sequence runs out 3 residues before the end of the CDR3; the remainder is reconstructed from the germline J gene. J is TRBJ2-1 and V is TRBV2; TRBD1 is a possible D gene (5 bases). This CDR3 is built from 15 residues. The V end was cut by 5 bases, the J end by 6 bases, with 17 bases between. Germline V gives CDR1 SNHLY, CDR2 FYNNEI. This CDR3 is CASSRTSQESNEQFF. The part of the CDR3 DNA that was read is TGTGCCAGCAGTCGGACATCCCAAGAGTCCAATGAG.

At least ten counts were recorded for this clone. The read stops 3 residues short of the end of the CDR3; the missing end is completed from the germline J gene. V is TRBV18 and J is TRBJ2-1, with 16 nucleotides matching TRBD2. J lost 8 bases, V lost 8 bases, and 6 bases had no gene match. The CDR3 has 15 residues. The V gene's germline CDR1 is KGHSH and CDR2 LQKENI. The chain's CDR3 is CASQGLAGGPHEQFF. CDR3 DNA (partial): TGTGCCAGCCAGGGACTAGCGGGAGGGCCCCATGAG.

This clone was counted at least ten times. At one end the junction does not follow the germline gene, possibly because of a read error. This chain's CDR3 is CASSPHVRTTQYF. Partial CDR3 DNA: TGTGCTAGCAGCCCTCATGTGCGAACTACG. The J gene is TRBJ2-3, the V gene TRBV7-7; D ambiguous. The read comes to an end 3 residues before the CDR3 does, leaving the germline J gene to fill in the end. Germline V gene lookup returns CDR1 SSHAT and CDR2 FNYEAQ (reference sequence). The CDR3 totals 13 residues.

In its sample, this clone was seen many times. Coverage ceases 3 residues before the CDR3 finishes, and the germline J gene fills in the end. J is TRBJ2-7 and V is TRBV18, with D perhaps matching TRBD2 (6 bases). Trimming shortened V by 4 bases and J by 6 bases, and 16 bases separated the two germline ends. The CDR3 totals 14 residues. Germline V gives CDR1 KGHSH, CDR2 LQKENI. The sequenced CDR3 bases are TGTGCCAGCTCACTGGACGGGGAGGTCGGCGAG. Protein sequence: CASSLDGEVGE. From start to end, the CDR3 is CASSLDGEVGEQYF.

With respect to this clone: The missing CDR3 end, 3 residues past where the read stops, is filled in from the germline J gene. V gene TRBV2 combines with J gene TRBJ1-2, with 12 bases aligning to TRBD1. Trimming cost V 6 bases and J 1 base; bases outside gene matches: 9. CDR3 length: 17 amino acids. Germline V gives CDR1 SNHLY, CDR2 FYNNEI. The CDR3: CASSPGTGGSYNYGYTF. CDR3 DNA (partial): TGTGCCAGCAGCCCCGGGACAGGGGGCTCTTATAACTATGGC.

This clone was recorded many times. The read halts 3 residues ahead of the CDR3 end, with the missing end drawn from the germline J gene. The J gene is TRBJ2-4, the V gene TRBV30, with 9 bases fitting TRBD1. The CDR3 has 13 amino acids. Unmatched junction bases numbered 5, after V lost 3 bases and J lost 8 bases. Germline loops: CDR1 GTSNPN, CDR2 SVGIG (reference sequence). Here the CDR3 reads CAWRGTGSYIQYF. The CDR3 DNA, read in part, is TGTGCCTGGAGGGGGACAGGGAGTTACATT.